This TCR beta chain was recovered during a study of technical replicates of blood from several donors. CDR3 length: 20 amino acids. Trimming shortened V by 7 bases and J by 0 bases, and 30 bases separated the two germline ends. Germline assignment: CDR1 WSHSY and CDR2 SAAADI. Sequencing used immunoSEQ multiplex PCR; TCRdb keeps in-frame clones, though not all of them. The sample has more than 75,000 clones, less than 95% seen once. Sequenced input: T cells isolated from PBMCs. The sequence derives from a human donor in good health. This rearrangement joins TRBV10-2 to TRBJ2-5; a possible D gene is TRBD2 (8 bases). CDR3 nucleotide sequence: TGCGCCAGCACCGGTCACAGGGGCGATACTCTACTAGCGGACCAAGAGACCCAGTACTTC. This codes for CASTGHRGDTLLADQETQYF.